In this sample, the clone carrying this T cell receptor beta chain turned up many times. The sample comes from a study of T cells in Graves' hyperthyroidism and ophthalmopathy. TCR beta CDR3 regions were amplified from RNA transcripts. A first-round RT-PCR of the TCR CDR3 used the HTBI primer set. TCRdb called the multiplex PCR reads again in MiXCR, with one record for every CDR3 protein. Altogether 360,000 or so distinct CDR3 sequences are present, about a fifth being singletons, with the ten largest covering 3.5% to 4%. This CDR3 has 12 residues. V was cut by 2 bases and J by 5 bases, with 7 bases left in between. Germline lookup yields CDR1 SGHVS and CDR2 FNYEAQ. Patients aged 18 to 65 had newly diagnosed hyperthyroidism of under 2 months' duration. PBMCs stemmed from approximately 10 ml fresh peripheral blood.

Sequencing was carried out using blood. The clonotype was recovered from a woman in her late teens or twenties with Graves' hyperthyroidism. V gene TRBV7-6 combines with J gene TRBJ2-7, with a tentative D call TRBD2 (6 bases). CDR3 sequence reads: CASSLWRDEQYF. The CDR3 DNA follows: TGTGCCAGCAGCTTATGGAGGGACGAGCAGTACTTC.